These T cell receptor beta chains were read from a single sample in a study of T cells in Graves' hyperthyroidism and ophthalmopathy. Each CDR3 protein gets one entry after TCRdb re-called the multiplex PCR reads with MiXCR. The sample includes approximately 530,000 distinct CDR3 sequences, around 17% of them seen just once. Specimen: blood. All receptors come from a woman aged 18-29 years with Graves' hyperthyroidism. The CDR3 runs from the conserved cysteine through the conserved F or W. The order of the fields is V gene, J gene, clone size, D gene, CDR3 DNA, CDR3 protein. The D gene is left open where the match is weak. Clone size is shown for a subset of rows, as once, few, many or a class of expanded clone.

TRBV12-3/TRBV12-4	TRBJ2-2	few	TRBD2	TGTGCCAGCAGTTTGGGGTTCGGGCTAGCGGGAACTGGAGGACCCGGGGAGCTGTTTTTT	CASSLGFGLAGTGGPGELFF
TRBV5-1	TRBJ2-1	many	TRBD1	TGCGCCAGCAGCTTGGAAGGGACAGGTGGGCGTGAGCAGTTCTTC	CASSLEGTGGREQFF
TRBV6-6	TRBJ2-3	many	NA	TGTGCCAGCAGTTACTCCGGGATGGGCACAGATACGCAGTATTTT	CASSYSGMGTDTQYF
TRBV5-1	TRBJ2-7	many	NA	TGCGCCAGCAGCTTGGCTTCCTTTGGGAGCGAGCAGTACTTC	CASSLASFGSEQYF
TRBV20-1	TRBJ1-4	once	NA	TGCAGTATTCGGCCTAATTATAATGAAAAACTGTTTTTT	CSIRPNYNEKLFF
TRBV12-3/TRBV12-4	TRBJ2-1	NA	TRBD1	TGTGCCAGCAGCCACAGGGGGGTTCGGAACAATGAGCAGTTCTTC	CASSHRGVRNNEQFF
TRBV24-1	TRBJ2-1	few	NA	TGTGCCACCAGTGGGGGGTATGCCACCTCCTACAATGAGCAGTTCTTC	CATSGGYATSYNEQFF
TRBV5-1	TRBJ2-4	many	NA	TGCGCCAGCAGCCCGGAGAAACTGGACATTCAGTACTTC	CASSPEKLDIQYF
TRBV13	TRBJ1-2	few	NA	TGTGCCAGCAGCTTAGAAGGGGACGACAGTGTCTATGGCTACACCTTC	CASSLEGDDSVYGYTF
TRBV5-1	TRBJ1-1	many	NA	TGCGCCAGCAGCCCCCCCCGGCGAGGGAACACTGAAGCTTTCTTT	CASSPPRRGNTEAFF
TRBV3-1	TRBJ1-1	NA	NA	TGTGCCAGCACCCAGGGTTGGAACACTGAAGCTTTCTTT	CASTQGWNTEAFF
TRBV4-2	TRBJ2-3	NA	NA	TGTGCCAGCAGCCAAGGGTACGACTCTAGGACAGATACGCAGTATTTT	CASSQGYDSRTDTQYF
TRBV2	TRBJ2-7	many	NA	TGTGCCAGCAGCAAGGGCGACGAGCAGTACTTC	CASSKGDEQYF
TRBV10-3	TRBJ2-1	few	TRBD2	TGTGCCATCAAGGGCGGGGGATCAAATGCGTACAATGAGCAGTTCTTC	CAIKGGGSNAYNEQFF
TRBV7-4	TRBJ2-1	few	TRBD1	TGTGCCAGCAGCCCAAGGGACAGGGGGCAATATGAGCAGTTCTTC	CASSPRDRGQYEQFF
TRBV18	TRBJ2-5	many	NA	TGTGCCAGCTCACCACCGGGTTCAGCCAGAGGGGAGACCCAGTACTTC	CASSPPGSARGETQYF
TRBV20-1	TRBJ2-5	NA	NA	TGCAGTGCCATCCTGTGGGAGACCCAGTACTTC	CSAILWETQYF
TRBV11-3	TRBJ2-1	NA	NA	TGTGCCAGCAGCGCAAACAGGGTCGAGCAGTTCTTC	CASSANRVEQFF
TRBV30	TRBJ2-7	few	NA	TGTGCCTGGAGTGTTATGCGCGACGAGCAGTACTTC	CAWSVMRDEQYF
TRBV30	TRBJ2-5	many	TRBD2	TGTGCCTGGAGCGAACTAGCGGAGGGGGAGACCCAGTACTTC	CAWSELAEGETQYF
TRBV7-9	TRBJ1-1	many	NA	TGTGCCAGCAGCCCACCCGGGTCTCTAGAGAACACTGAAGCTTTCTTT	CASSPPGSLENTEAFF
TRBV5-1	TRBJ1-3	many	NA	TGCGCCAGCAGCCCGGACAGAGGAAACACCATATATTTT	CASSPDRGNTIYF
TRBV19	TRBJ2-2	NA	TRBD2	TGTGCCAGTAGTATAGGATGGGTATCGTTTAGCGGGGGGAACACCGGGGAGCTGTTTTTT	CASSIGWVSFSGGNTGELFF
TRBV3-1	TRBJ2-1	many	TRBD2	TGTGCCAGCAGCCAAGATTGGAGCGGGAGGGGTGAGCAGTTCTTC	CASSQDWSGRGEQFF
TRBV5-1	TRBJ1-1	few	NA	TGCGCCAGCAGCTTGCGCAGGGGAGCCATGAACACTGAAGCTTTCTTT	CASSLRRGAMNTEAFF
TRBV27	TRBJ2-7	few	NA	TGTGCCAGCAGTTCTGCAGTAAGCTCCTACGAGCAGTACTTC	CASSSAVSSYEQYF
TRBV7-2	TRBJ2-7	many	TRBD2	TGTGCCAGCAGCCCGCTAGCGGGAGGTTCGGGCGAGCAGTACTTC	CASSPLAGGSGEQYF
TRBV20-1	TRBJ2-3	NA	TRBD2	TGCAGTGCTAGTAGGCTAGCGGTTACAGATACGCAGTATTTT	CSASRLAVTDTQYF
TRBV16	TRBJ1-5	few	NA	TGTGCCAGCAGCCATCAAGGGTTAAGCAATCAGCCCCAGCATTTT	CASSHQGLSNQPQHF
TRBV5-5	TRBJ1-6	few	NA	TGTGCCAGCAGCACAAGGGACGCGTGGAATTCACCCCTCCACTTT	CASSTRDAWNSPLHF
TRBV2	TRBJ1-1	many	NA	TGTGCCAGCAGCGACGAAAAAGCCACTGAAGCTTTCTTT	CASSDEKATEAFF
TRBV9	TRBJ2-3	many	NA	TGTGCCAGCAGCGCCCGACTAGTCACAGATACGCAGTATTTT	CASSARLVTDTQYF
TRBV20-1	TRBJ1-2	few	NA	TGCAGTGCTAGAGATCGCCAGGGACTGAGCTATGGCTACACCTTC	CSARDRQGLSYGYTF
TRBV11-2	TRBJ2-7	many	NA	TGTGCCAGCAGCCACGGGCAGGATTTCGAGCAGTACTTC	CASSHGQDFEQYF
TRBV12-5	TRBJ1-5	many	NA	TGTGCTAGTGGTTTGTTAAGTGGGCCCAACCATCAGCCCCAGCATTTT	CASGLLSGPNHQPQHF
TRBV20-1	TRBJ1-5	few	TRBD1	TGCAGTGCTAGCGGCTCGGGACAGGGCTCTGGGCCCCAGCATTTT	CSASGSGQGSGPQHF
TRBV7-2	TRBJ1-3	many	TRBD1	TGTGCCAGCAGCTTAGGCTACCCGGGACAGCGGTCTGGAAACACCATATATTTT	CASSLGYPGQRSGNTIYF
TRBV7-9	TRBJ1-2	NA	NA	TGTGCCAGCAGCTTAGCCCGTCCCTCGGGCTACACCTTC	CASSLARPSGYTF
TRBV4-1	TRBJ2-3	few	TRBD2	TGCGCCAGCAGCCTCTCAAAGGGACTAGCGGGAGGAAGTAGCACAGATACGCAGTATTTT	CASSLSKGLAGGSSTDTQYF
TRBV13	TRBJ2-4	few	TRBD2	TGTGCCAGCAGCTCCCGGACTAGCGGGGAAGCCAAAAACATTCAGTACTTC	CASSSRTSGEAKNIQYF
TRBV27	TRBJ2-5	few	TRBD2	TGTGCCAGCAGCCCCAGGGGACTAGCGGGAGCTCAAGAGACCCAGTACTTC	CASSPRGLAGAQETQYF
TRBV9	TRBJ2-1	few	TRBD2	TGTGCCAGCAGCGCCGGACTAGCGGGAATCAATGAGCAGTTCTTC	CASSAGLAGINEQFF
TRBV20-1	TRBJ2-3	NA	NA	TGCAGTGCTAGACCCCGGACAAACTTATTCACAGATACGCAGTATTTT	CSARPRTNLFTDTQYF
TRBV12-5	TRBJ2-2	few	TRBD1	TGTGCTAGTGGCCAACGGACAGGGGGCATCACCGGGGAGCTGTTTTTT	CASGQRTGGITGELFF
TRBV19	TRBJ1-1	many	NA	TGTGCCAGTAGTGGGGGAAGAGTGTGGACTGAAGCTTTCTTT	CASSGGRVWTEAFF
TRBV6-2/TRBV6-3	TRBJ1-1	many	NA	TGTGCCAGCAGTTACGAGGGGGAGGACTCTGAAGCTTTCTTT	CASSYEGEDSEAFF
TRBV7-9	TRBJ2-1	few	TRBD2	TGTGCCAGCAGCTTACCCCGACTAGCTTTCAATGAGCAGTTCTTC	CASSLPRLAFNEQFF
TRBV5-1	TRBJ1-1	few	NA	TGCGCCAGCAGCTTGTCGGGTCGGGCCTACACTGAAGCTTTCTTT	CASSLSGRAYTEAFF
TRBV12-3/TRBV12-4	TRBJ1-1	many	NA	TGTGCCAGCAGCCCGAGGCGAATGAACACTGAAGCTTTCTTT	CASSPRRMNTEAFF
TRBV20-1	TRBJ2-7	few	NA	TGCAGTGCCCGAAATGTCTACGAGCAGTACTTC	CSARNVYEQYF
TRBV12-3/TRBV12-4	TRBJ1-5	NA	NA	TGTGCCAGCAGCCTGGAGGGGCCGGCCCAGCATTTT	CASSLEGPAQHF
TRBV4-3	TRBJ1-1	NA	NA	TGCGCCAGCAGCCAAGTAGGTGAGGGGACTGAAGCTTTCTTT	CASSQVGEGTEAFF
TRBV27	TRBJ1-5	few	TRBD1	TGTGCCAGCAGTTCAGAATGGACAGGGCGACAGCCCCAGCATTTT	CASSSEWTGRQPQHF
TRBV30	TRBJ1-4	NA	TRBD1	TGTGCCTGGAGTGTAGGGACAGCCCCGAATGAAAAACTGTTTTTT	CAWSVGTAPNEKLFF
TRBV20-1	TRBJ1-4	NA	TRBD1	TGCAGTGCTAGAGATTTAGGGACAGGGGCTAATGAAAAACTGTTTTTT	CSARDLGTGANEKLFF
TRBV20-1	TRBJ2-1	few	TRBD2	TGCAGTGCTAGGACTAGCGAGGGGGGATGGTACAATGAGCAGTTCTTC	CSARTSEGGWYNEQFF